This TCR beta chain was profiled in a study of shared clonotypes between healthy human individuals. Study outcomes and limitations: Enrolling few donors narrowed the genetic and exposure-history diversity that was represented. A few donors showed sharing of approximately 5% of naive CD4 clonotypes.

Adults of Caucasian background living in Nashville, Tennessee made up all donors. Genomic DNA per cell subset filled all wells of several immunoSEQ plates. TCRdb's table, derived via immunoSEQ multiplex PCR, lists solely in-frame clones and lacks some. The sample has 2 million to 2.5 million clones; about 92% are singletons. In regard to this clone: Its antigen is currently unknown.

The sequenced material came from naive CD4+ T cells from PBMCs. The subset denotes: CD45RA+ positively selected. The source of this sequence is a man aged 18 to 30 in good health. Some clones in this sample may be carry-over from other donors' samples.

In DNA, the CDR3 is TGCAGCGTTGATTCAAACGGACACTATGGCTACACCTTC. Protein: CSVDSNGHYGYTF. The chain uses TRBV29-1 and TRBJ1-2; D unclear. This CDR3 is 13 amino acids long. The V and J ends lost 3 bases and 3 bases respectively, with 11 bases between them. Germline-derived CDR1 and CDR2 are SQVTM and ANQGSEA.